These T cell receptor beta chains were read from a single sample in a study of CD8+ T cells in alopecia areata. Clones were sequenced by immunoSEQ multiplex PCR, and TCRdb holds only the in-frame ones, with some missing. Here the sample spans roughly 150,000 clones, roughly 54% being singletons. Sequencing used CD8+ T cells sorted from blood, obtained at week 4, from a patient treated with tofacitinib. Receptor source: a human donor with alopecia areata. Both conserved end residues are part of each CDR3. A D gene is named only where the DNA matches it firmly. Clone size, where shown, is once, few, many, or a class for clones that have expanded.

V: TRBV19
length: 17
size: NA
J: TRBJ2-1
D: NA
DNA: TGTGCCACCTCGCATAAGGGGACAAACCCGTACTACAATGAGCAGTTCTTC
CDR3: CATSHKGTNPYYNEQFF

V: TRBV7-3
length: 15
size: many
J: TRBJ2-3
D: TRBD2
DNA: TGTGCCAGCAGCTCACTAGCGGGGGGAACAGATACGCAGTATTTT
CDR3: CASSSLAGGTDTQYF

V: TRBV29-1
length: 13
size: few
J: TRBJ1-2
D: NA
DNA: TGCAGCGTTGAAGCGGAACGGTACTATGGCTACACCTTC
CDR3: CSVEAERYYGYTF

V: TRBV15
length: 17
size: few
J: TRBJ2-7
D: NA
DNA: TGTGCCACCAGCCAAGGCGCCACGGGGGCCGCGAACTACGAGCAGTACTTC
CDR3: CATSQGATGAANYEQYF

V: TRBV29-1
length: 13
size: NA
J: TRBJ2-5
D: NA
DNA: TGCAGCGTTGAAGGGGGTACGGGGGAGACCCAGTACTTC
CDR3: CSVEGGTGETQYF

V: TRBV9
length: 14
size: few
J: TRBJ1-6
D: NA
DNA: TGTGCCAGCAGTGGACAGCCCGCCGGTGACCCCCTCCACTTT
CDR3: CASSGQPAGDPLHF

V: TRBV5-8
length: 12
size: few
J: TRBJ1-1
D: NA
DNA: TGTGCCAGCAGCTTGGCCCCTAAGGAAGCTTTCTTT
CDR3: CASSLAPKEAFF

V: TRBV27
length: 15
size: many
J: TRBJ2-5
D: TRBD2
DNA: TGTGCCAGCAGTTTTACTAGCGGGGGGCAAGAGACCCAGTACTTC
CDR3: CASSFTSGGQETQYF

V: TRBV6-4
length: 13
size: NA
J: TRBJ1-5
D: TRBD1
DNA: TGTGCCAGCAGTGACCAGGGGGGCCAGCCCCAGCATTTT
CDR3: CASSDQGGQPQHF

V: TRBV2
length: 15
size: NA
J: TRBJ1-5
D: TRBD1
DNA: TGTGCCAGCAGTGTGGACAGGGATAGCAATCAGCCCCAGCATTTT
CDR3: CASSVDRDSNQPQHF

V: TRBV7-2
length: 13
size: NA
J: TRBJ2-7
D: NA
DNA: TGTGCCAGCAGTGGTCAGGAAGCTAGCGAGCAGTACTTC
CDR3: CASSGQEASEQYF

V: TRBV6-6
length: 14
size: few
J: TRBJ1-1
D: NA
DNA: TGTGCCAGCAACATCGGGGCGATGGGAACTGAAGCTTTCTTT
CDR3: CASNIGAMGTEAFF

V: TRBV13
length: 12
size: NA
J: TRBJ2-7
D: TRBD1
DNA: TGTGCCACGGGACAGGGACCCTACGAGCAGTACTTC
CDR3: CATGQGPYEQYF

V: TRBV11-2
length: 15
size: NA
J: TRBJ1-6
D: TRBD1
DNA: TGTGCCAGCAGCTTTGAAGGCAGGGGGCACTCACCCCTCCACTTT
CDR3: CASSFEGRGHSPLHF

V: TRBV5-1
length: 13
size: few
J: TRBJ2-1
D: NA
DNA: TGCGCCAGCAGCTTCGGACGTGGAGATGAGCAGTTCTTC
CDR3: CASSFGRGDEQFF

V: TRBV4-3
length: 13
size: few
J: TRBJ1-1
D: TRBD1
DNA: TGCGCCAGCAGCCATTGGGGACAGAATGAAGCTTTCTTT
CDR3: CASSHWGQNEAFF

V: TRBV4-1
length: 16
size: NA
J: TRBJ1-5
D: TRBD1
DNA: TGCGCCAGCAGCCAATCCCAGGGGGAGGGCAATCAGCCCCAGCATTTT
CDR3: CASSQSQGEGNQPQHF

V: TRBV7-2
length: 15
size: NA
J: TRBJ2-7
D: TRBD1
DNA: TGTGCCAGCAGCTTAGTGGGACAGGGGAGATACGAGCAGTACTTC
CDR3: CASSLVGQGRYEQYF

V: TRBV4-1
length: 14
size: once
J: TRBJ1-1
D: NA
DNA: TGCGCCAGCAGCCTCTTAGAAGGACACACTGAAGCTTTCTTT
CDR3: CASSLLEGHTEAFF

V: TRBV7-9
length: 14
size: NA
J: TRBJ2-3
D: NA
DNA: TGTGCCAGCAGCAACCGGGACTTCGCAGATACGCAGTATTTT
CDR3: CASSNRDFADTQYF

V: TRBV6-1
length: 14
size: NA
J: TRBJ2-2
D: TRBD1
DNA: TGTGCCAGCAAGGGACAGGGGGACACCGGGGAGCTGTTTTTT
CDR3: CASKGQGDTGELFF

V: TRBV13
length: 15
size: once
J: TRBJ2-1
D: NA
DNA: TGTGCCAGCAGTATTCGGGACACTTGGGACAATGAGCAGTTCTTC
CDR3: CASSIRDTWDNEQFF

V: TRBV6-1
length: 14
size: NA
J: TRBJ2-3
D: NA
DNA: TGTGCCAGCAGTGAAGGTAGGGTCACAGATACGCAGTATTTT
CDR3: CASSEGRVTDTQYF

V: TRBV13
length: 14
size: NA
J: TRBJ1-5
D: NA
DNA: TGTGCCAGCAGCTCCGGGGAAGTCAATCAGCCCCAGCATTTT
CDR3: CASSSGEVNQPQHF

V: TRBV6-8
length: 14
size: NA
J: TRBJ2-7
D: TRBD1
DNA: TGTGCCAGCAGTACGACAGGGTTCTCCTACGAGCAGTACTTC
CDR3: CASSTTGFSYEQYF